The 30 T cell receptor beta chains below were found in one sample sequenced in a study of cytomegalovirus exposure and HLA in healthy donors. The PCR had 60 Vbeta and 13 Jbeta primers. The assay was immunoSEQ multiplex PCR, and TCRdb's table has in-frame clones only and misses some. Altogether 75,000 to 100,000 clones are present, more than 60% being singletons, with the ten largest covering approximately 10%. The sample taken for sequencing was PBMCs. These receptors were obtained from a man aged 18 to 30 in good health and CMV-seropositive.

The chain couples TRBV14 to TRBJ2-2, with TRBD2 matching 8 bases. The CDR3 is 15 amino acids. With V trimmed by 6 bases and J by 0 bases, 3 bases remained unmatched. Germline V lookup: CDR1 SGHDN, CDR2 FVKESK. This CDR3 is CASSVAGTNTGELFF. CDR3 DNA: TGTGCCAGCAGTGTAGCGGGGACGAACACCGGGGAGCTGTTTTTT.

The V call is TRBV20-1, the J call TRBJ1-2; D gene ambiguous. This CDR3 spans 10 amino acids. With 6 bases removed from V and 10 bases from J, the gap between germline ends came to 12 bases. The germline gives CDR1 DFQATT, CDR2 SNEGSKA (reference sequence). The CDR3 nucleotides are TGCAGTGCCCCCGACATTGCCTACACCTTC. Encoded protein: CSAPDIAYTF.

This chain joins TRBV30 and TRBJ2-1; no definite D call. The V end was cut by 3 bases, the J end by 2 bases, with 11 bases between. The CDR3 extends over 14 amino acids. Looked up from germline, CDR1 is GTSNPN and CDR2 is SVGIG (reference sequence). The CDR3: CAWSHISPYNEQFF. In nucleotides, the CDR3 is TGTGCCTGGAGCCATATTAGCCCCTACAATGAGCAGTTCTTC.

This clone has just a few counts. The chain recombines TRBV10-1 with TRBJ1-1; weak D call: TRBD1 (6 bases). Germline lookup yields CDR1 WNHNN and CDR2 SYGVQD (reference sequence). Trimming took 2 bases from V and 2 from J, leaving 21 bases between them. The CDR3 loop spans 18 amino acids. CDR3 protein: CASSERGFGQGGNTEAFF. The DNA of the CDR3 is TGCGCCAGCAGTGAGAGGGGGTTTGGACAAGGTGGAAACACTGAAGCTTTCTTT.

The chain uses TRBV6-5 and TRBJ2-3; 8 bases agree with TRBD2. The CDR3 has 15 residues. Unmatched junction bases numbered 11, after V lost 7 bases and J lost 5 bases. In germline, CDR1 is MNHEY, CDR2 SVGAGI. The CDR3 loop is CASTPDRGGRDTQYF. The CDR3 DNA is TGTGCCAGCACCCCTGATCGGGGGGGAAGAGATACGCAGTATTTT.

The V call is TRBV6-1, the J call TRBJ2-7; 9 bases are a match to TRBD1. The trim removed 6 bases at V and 1 base at J, leaving 4 bases unmatched. The CDR3 loop spans 14 amino acids. Germline V lookup: CDR1 MNHNS, CDR2 SASEGT. CDR3 DNA sequence: TGTGCCAGCAGCCGGACAGGGGATTCCTACGAGCAGTACTTC. As protein: CASSRTGDSYEQYF.

V usage is TRBV29-1 and J usage is TRBJ2-7; tentatively, D is TRBD1 (6 bases). The CDR3 totals 13 residues. V dropped 7 bases and J dropped 1 base, with 14 bases sitting between them. Per germline, CDR1 SQVTM and CDR2 ANQGSEA. The CDR3 reads CSGQDSFSYEQYF. DNA of the CDR3: TGCAGCGGGCAGGACAGTTTTTCCTACGAGCAGTACTTC.

Turning to this clone: At the DNA level, this CDR3 is encoded by other sequences in the same sample as well. V is TRBV5-1 and J is TRBJ2-7; tentative D call: TRBD1 (5 bases). Trimming took 0 bases from V and 0 from J, leaving 10 bases between them. CDR1 is SGHRS and CDR2 is YFSETQ in the germline V gene. This CDR3 is built from 15 residues. The CDR3 sequence is CASSLVVDSSYEQYF. The CDR3 DNA follows: TGCGCCAGCAGCTTGGTTGTTGACAGCTCCTACGAGCAGTACTTC.

The chain employs TRBV5-1 and TRBJ2-3, with 13 bases that match TRBD2. There are 17 residues in the CDR3. CDR1 and CDR2 (germline): SGHRS, YFSETQ. V was clipped by 5 bases and J by 3 bases; unmatched bases: 9. The CDR3 nucleotides are TGCGCCAGCAGACCCACTAGCGGGGGGGCGATGACAGATACGCAGTATTTT. Its protein product is CASRPTSGGAMTDTQYF.

This clone has only a few counts. The rearrangement joins TRBV19 to TRBJ2-3; TRBD1 agrees at 7 bases. After removal of 5 bases from V and 0 bases from J, the junction contained 5 bases not matched to a gene. CDR3 length: 15 residues. Looked up from germline, CDR1 is LNHDA and CDR2 is SQIVND (reference sequence). The CDR3 here is CASSRRDRSTDTQYF. CDR3 nucleotide sequence: TGTGCCAGTAGTCGCCGGGACAGAAGCACAGATACGCAGTATTTT.

The chain has TRBV2 and TRBJ2-1, with 8 positions matching TRBD1. The CDR3 consists of 13 residues. Germline CDR1 is SNHLY and CDR2 is FYNNEI. The junction had 3 bases not matched to a gene; V was cut back by 4 bases and J by 7 bases. CDR3 in DNA: TGTGCCAGCAGTGTGGACAGGGCAAATGAGCAGTTCTTC. This codes for CASSVDRANEQFF.

This chain connects TRBV25-1 to TRBJ1-2; D is ambiguous. V lost 2 bases, J lost 3 bases, and 7 bases lay in between. Germline V gene lookup returns CDR1 MGHDK and CDR2 SYGVNS. The CDR3 is 13 residues long. As DNA, the CDR3 is TGTGCCAGCAGTGAACTCGGGGACTATGGCTACACCTTC. Translation gives CASSELGDYGYTF.

V usage is TRBV27 and J usage is TRBJ1-1, with 8 bases matching TRBD1. The germline gives CDR1 MNHEY, CDR2 SMNVEV (reference sequence). The CDR3 spans 15 residues. Trimming cost V 0 bases and J 3 bases; bases outside gene matches: 3. This CDR3 is CASSLSRQGHTEAFF. CDR3 bases: TGTGCCAGCAGTTTATCCCGACAGGGGCACACTGAAGCTTTCTTT.

This clone occurred a few times. In DNA form, the CDR3 reads TGTGCCAGCAGTGAAGACACGTGGGGCATGAACACTGAAGCTTTCTTT. Its translation: CASSEDTWGMNTEAFF. The chain carries TRBV2 and TRBJ1-1; D is perhaps TRBD1 (5 bases). CDR1 SNHLY and CDR2 FYNNEI come from the germline V gene. V lost 1 base, J lost 0 bases, and 12 bases lay in between. The CDR3 has 16 residues.

This sequence joins TRBV21-1 and TRBJ1-5; TRBD1 is the table's D call and was not checked against the DNA. TRBV21-1 is a known pseudogene. The CDR3 is 17 residues long. CDR3 region: CASSKDVLGAGNQPQHF. DNA of the CDR3: TGTGCCAGCAGCAAGGATGTACTGGGGGCGGGCAATCAGCCCCAGCATTTT.

The J gene is TRBJ2-5, the V gene TRBV4-2; D uncertain. The CDR3 extends over 14 amino acids. V lost 0 bases to trimming and J lost 2 bases, with 7 bases between them. Per the germline V gene, CDR1 is LGHNA and CDR2 is YNFKEQ. The CDR3 region is CASSQDSGQETQYF. CDR3 sequence (DNA): TGTGCCAGCAGCCAAGATTCGGGTCAAGAGACCCAGTACTTC.

This clone was observed a handful of times. This chain uses TRBV11-3 with TRBJ2-3; D might be TRBD1 (6 bases). Germline CDR1 SGHNT, CDR2 YENEEA. V dropped 1 base and J dropped 3 bases, with 14 bases sitting between them. The CDR3 spans 16 residues. CDR3: CASSLGLGAETDTQYF. CDR3 DNA: TGTGCCAGCAGCTTAGGTCTGGGGGCAGAGACAGATACGCAGTATTTT.

The V and J genes are TRBV2 and TRBJ1-2, with a weak D call TRBD1 (6 bases). The ends were cut back, 10 bases at V and 2 bases at J, with 14 bases in the middle. Germline CDR1 SNHLY, CDR2 FYNNEI. This CDR3 has 13 residues. In nucleotides, the CDR3 is TGTGCCAAACCGGACAGCTCCAACTATGGCTACACCTTC. It yields the protein CAKPDSSNYGYTF.

The chain recombines TRBV7-8 with TRBJ2-7; 8 nucleotides align to TRBD1. The J segment lost 9 bases and the V segment lost 4 bases, leaving 20 bases of the junction unmatched. The germline V gene encodes CDR1 SGHVS and CDR2 FQNEAQ. This CDR3 is 17 amino acids long. CDR3 region: CASSSVARGTGLKVQYF. In DNA form, the CDR3 reads TGTGCCAGCAGCTCCGTCGCGAGAGGGACAGGCCTTAAGGTGCAGTACTTC.

This chain connects TRBV5-5 to TRBJ1-1; D not certain. V lost 0 bases to trimming and J lost 2 bases, with 5 bases between them. Germline CDR1 SGHKS, CDR2 YYEKEE (reference sequence). This CDR3 is built from 13 residues. The CDR3 coding sequence is TGTGCCAGCAGCTTGGAGAGAAACACTGAAGCTTTCTTT. Its protein is CASSLERNTEAFF.

This clone was recorded a few times. The chain is built from TRBV12-1 and TRBJ1-2; the table gives TRBD1 as D, unverified against the DNA. TRBV12-1 is listed as a pseudogene. There are 13 residues in the CDR3. DNA for the CDR3: TGTGCCAGCAGCTCATACAGGGCGGATGGCTACACCTTC. It translates to CASSSYRADGYTF.

The chain links TRBV28 to TRBJ2-7; maybe TRBD1 (5 bases). Germline CDR1 is MDHEN and CDR2 is SYDVKM. The V end lost 2 bases, the J end lost 4 bases, and 6 bases lay between the germline ends. This CDR3 spans 12 amino acids. The CDR3 nucleotides are TGTGCCAGCAGTTTAAAGGGGTACGAGCAGTACTTC. The encoded protein is CASSLKGYEQYF.

The chain combines TRBV27 with TRBJ2-5; a weak D match, TRBD2 (7 bases). Trimming cost V 7 bases and J 3 bases, with 21 bases left between them. The CDR3 is 16 amino acids. Germline CDR1 MNHEY, CDR2 SMNVEV (reference sequence). CDR3: CASMTPVGGAKETQYF. DNA of the CDR3: TGTGCCAGCATGACACCTGTGGGGGGGGCGAAAGAGACCCAGTACTTC.

Note on this clone: Distinct nucleotide sequences in the sample also encode this CDR3. The rearrangement joins TRBV29-1 to TRBJ2-1, with 15 positions matching TRBD2. The CDR3 has 18 residues. V lost 6 bases to trimming and J lost 0 bases; unmatched junction nucleotides: 9. Looked up from germline, CDR1 is SQVTM and CDR2 is ANQGSEA. The CDR3 loop reads CSVKGLAGGRSSYNEQFF. The CDR3 nucleotides are TGCAGCGTAAAGGGACTAGCGGGGGGTCGAAGCTCCTACAATGAGCAGTTCTTC.

The chain uses TRBV4-1 and TRBJ1-3, with 10 bases aligning to TRBD1. The CDR3 length is 15 residues. After removal of 4 bases from V and 0 bases from J, the junction contained 0 bases not matched to a gene. Germline V CDR1 and CDR2: MGHRA, YSYEKL. CDR3 nucleotide sequence: TGCGCCAGCAGCCGGGACAGGGGCTCTGGAAACACCATATATTTT. Residues: CASSRDRGSGNTIYF.

The rearrangement uses TRBV7-6 and TRBJ1-1; D is perhaps TRBD1 (6 bases). The CDR3 has 12 residues. Germline CDR1 is SGHVS and CDR2 is FNYEAQ. V was trimmed by 5 bases and J by 6 bases, leaving 10 bases between them. CDR3 sequence (DNA): TGTGCCAGCAGCCCTTACAGGGCTGAAGCTTTCTTT. This encodes CASSPYRAEAFF.

The gene calls are TRBV5-4 and TRBJ2-2, with 10 bases identical to TRBD2. The germline V gene has CDR1 SGHNT and CDR2 YYREEE (reference sequence). The trim removed 0 bases at V and 5 bases at J, leaving 7 bases unmatched. The CDR3 runs 17 residues. CDR3 region: CASSLESGGARTGELFF. The CDR3 DNA sequence: TGTGCCAGCAGCTTGGAAAGCGGGGGGGCAAGGACCGGGGAGCTGTTTTTT.

CDR3 residues: CASSPPGGAHGYTF. In nucleotides, the CDR3 is TGTGCCAGCTCACCACCAGGGGGCGCCCATGGCTACACCTTC. V gene TRBV18 combines with J gene TRBJ1-2; 7 nucleotides match TRBD1. The CDR3 covers 14 residues. In germline, CDR1 is KGHSH, CDR2 LQKENI. The V segment lost 0 bases and the J segment 6 bases; nucleotides outside the gene matches: 4.

The V gene is TRBV11-2, the J gene TRBJ2-2, with 9 nucleotides matching TRBD1. Looked up from germline, CDR1 is SGHAT and CDR2 is FQNNGV. J gave up 6 bases and V 5 bases, and 7 bases lay outside the gene matches. This CDR3 spans 15 amino acids. The DNA of the CDR3 is TGTGCCAGCAGCCAGACAGGGGGGTTTGCCGGGGAGCTGTTTTTT. Translation: CASSQTGGFAGELFF.

The chain has TRBV21-1 and TRBJ2-3; TRBD1 is the table's D call, not checked against the DNA. TRBV21-1 is listed as a pseudogene. The CDR3 is made up of 16 amino acids. The CDR3 region is CASSSEGQGFTDTQYF. The CDR3 DNA is TGTGCCAGCAGCAGCGAGGGACAGGGTTTCACAGATACGCAGTATTTT.